This T cell receptor beta chain was recovered during a study of T cell repertoires in cytomegalovirus infection. V was shortened by 5 bases and J by 0 bases, with 16 bases between the two germline ends. The germline V gene has CDR1 MDHEN and CDR2 SYDVKM. The CDR3 is made up of 16 amino acids. TCRdb re-derived calls from the reads in MiXCR, one entry per CDR3 protein. The repertoire includes about 920,000 distinct CDR3 sequences, more than 25% of them detected once, and around 15% sits in the top ten. Worth noting for this clonotype: Its cognate antigen is unknown.

Material: cultured CD8+ T cells from PBMCs, obtained from culture after CMV antigen stimulation. The sequence was obtained from a human donor in good health (CMV status not recorded). Some clones in this sample may be carry-over from other donors' samples. The chain couples TRBV28 to TRBJ2-5, with D possibly being TRBD2 (7 bases). The CDR3 DNA follows: TGTGCCAGCAGTCCACTGGCGGGGGCAAACCAAGAGACCCAGTACTTC. Residues: CASSPLAGANQETQYF. Full variable domain (outside the CDR3, taken from reference TRBV28 and TRBJ2-5): DVKVTQSSRYLVKRTGEKVFLECVQDMDHENMFWYRQDPGLGLRLIYFSYDVKMKEKGDIPEGYSVSREKKERFSLILESASTNQTSMYLCASSPLAGANQETQYFGPGTRLLVL.